One and the same sample provided the 24 T cell receptor beta chains below, sequenced in a study of blood T cell repertoires in COVID-19. Method: immunoSEQ multiplex PCR; TCRdb's copy keeps in-frame clones and lacks some. The table shows over 350,000 clones, with about nine tenths occurring only once. Input material: PBMCs or T cells enriched from blood (not recorded which). Receptor source: a woman in her thirties or forties who had been exposed to COVID-19.

The chain recombines TRBV27 with TRBJ1-5, with a tentative D call TRBD1 (6 bases). The germline V gene has CDR1 MNHEY and CDR2 SMNVEV (reference sequence). The CDR3 is 16 residues long. V was clipped by 3 bases and J by 5 bases, with 17 bases between them. CDR3 nucleotides: TGTGCCAGCAGTTTTCTCCCCAGGGGTGCCCATCAGCCCCAGCATTTT. Translated, it gives CASSFLPRGAHQPQHF.

The chain is built from TRBV30 and TRBJ2-1; D not resolved. Germline assignment: CDR1 GTSNPN and CDR2 SVGIG (reference sequence). Trimming took 4 bases from V and 6 from J, leaving 7 bases between them. The CDR3 sequence is 11 residues long. CDR3 residues: CAWIQANEQFF. The CDR3 DNA is TGTGCCTGGATCCAGGCCAATGAGCAGTTCTTC.

The chain uses TRBV19 and TRBJ1-5; perhaps TRBD1 as D (5 bases). CDR3 length equals 14 residues. The germline V gene has CDR1 LNHDA and CDR2 SQIVND (reference sequence). Trimming pared 6 bases from V and 6 bases from J, leaving 15 bases between. CDR3: CASRGLSYGQPQHF. The CDR3 DNA is TGTGCCAGTAGGGGACTCTCGTATGGTCAGCCCCAGCATTTT. Filled out from reference TRBV19 and TRBJ1-5, the complete variable domain reads DGGITQSPKYLFRKEGQNVTLSCEQNLNHDAMYWYRQDPGQGLRLIYYSQIVNDFQKGDIAEGYSVSREKKESFPLTVTSAQKNPTAFYLCASRGLSYGQPQHFGDGTRLSIL.

The rearrangement uses TRBV6-4 and TRBJ1-2; TRBD1 matches at 7 bases. Trimming at V came to 4 bases and at J to 5 bases, leaving 4 bases not matched to a gene. Looked up from germline, CDR1 is MRHNA and CDR2 is SNTAGT. The CDR3 spans 13 residues. The CDR3 is CASSAGQRYGYTF. DNA for the CDR3: TGTGCCAGCAGTGCGGGACAGCGATATGGCTACACCTTC.

Written as DNA, the CDR3 is TGCGCCAGCAGCCCCGGACAGGGGGAATCGTACGAGCAGTACTTC. Its translation is CASSPGQGESYEQYF. The rearrangement uses TRBV4-3 and TRBJ2-7, with 10 positions matching TRBD1. V dropped 4 bases and J dropped 4; count of bases not matched to a gene: 7. The CDR3 loop spans 15 amino acids. Per germline, CDR1 LGHNA and CDR2 YSLEER.

V is TRBV5-1 and J is TRBJ1-1, with D uncertain. V lost 4 bases to trimming and J lost 6 bases, with 10 bases between them. The germline gives CDR1 SGHRS, CDR2 YFSETQ. The CDR3 length is 12 residues. CDR3 in amino acids: CASSMGGPEAFF. The DNA for the CDR3 is TGCGCCAGCAGCATGGGTGGCCCTGAAGCTTTCTTT.

The V gene is TRBV5-8, the J gene TRBJ2-4; 10 nucleotides line up with TRBD1. Trimming removed 4 bases from V and 6 bases from J; junction bases left unmatched: 10. Germline CDR1 is SGHTS and CDR2 is YDEGEE. The CDR3 runs to 16 residues. The CDR3 nucleotides read TGTGCCAGCAGCCCGGGACAGGGGTGGGTCGGAAACATTCAGTACTTC. Its translation: CASSPGQGWVGNIQYF. Drawing the rest from reference TRBV5-8 and TRBJ2-4, the complete variable domain is EAGVTQSPTHLIKTRGQQATLRCSPISGHTSVYWYQQALGLGLQFLLWYDEGEERNRGNFPPRFSGRQFPNYSSELNVNALELEDSALYLCASSPGQGWVGNIQYFGAGTRLSVL.

The rearrangement uses TRBV12-1 and TRBJ1-3; the table calls TRBD1, which could not be checked here. TRBV12-1 is tagged as a pseudogene. This CDR3 region has 19 residues. CDR3 protein: CASTLVPNRVKGPGNTIYF. For the CDR3, the DNA is TGTGCCAGCACTCTGGTCCCTAACAGGGTGAAAGGACCTGGAAACACCATATATTTT.

The V and J genes are TRBV5-1 and TRBJ1-2; D is uncertain. Trimming removed 2 bases at V and 4 bases at J, with 18 bases between. This CDR3 contains 16 residues. Germline values: CDR1 SGHRS, CDR2 YFSETQ. The CDR3 DNA sequence: TGCGCCAGCAGCTTCGCAAAAACTACATTGAGCTATGGCTACACCTTC. This gives the protein CASSFAKTTLSYGYTF. The full variable domain, completed using reference TRBV5-1 and TRBJ1-2, is KAGVTQTPRYLIKTRGQQVTLSCSPISGHRSVSWYQQTPGQGLQFLFEYFSETQRNKGNFPGRFSGRQFSNSRSEMNVSTLELGDSALYLCASSFAKTTLSYGYTFGSGTRLTVV.

V is TRBV24-1 and J is TRBJ1-2; D remains unclear. This CDR3 spans 15 amino acids. V dropped 3 bases and J dropped 5 bases, with 15 bases sitting between them. The germline V gene has CDR1 KGHDR and CDR2 SFDVKD. The CDR3 spells CATSDPNGSDYGYTF. The CDR3 region has the DNA TGTGCCACCAGTGATCCAAACGGCAGCGATTATGGCTACACCTTC.

This clone appeared once. The chain uses TRBV5-1 and TRBJ2-7; 7 bases line up with TRBD1. V was clipped by 4 bases and J by 5 bases; unmatched bases: 9. Germline CDR1 is SGHRS and CDR2 is YFSETQ. CDR3 length: 14 amino acids. CDR3 amino acids: CASSPTGNPHEQYF. In DNA form, the CDR3 reads TGCGCCAGCAGCCCGACAGGGAACCCCCACGAGCAGTACTTC.

The chain links TRBV5-1 to TRBJ2-7; D unclear. V lost 3 bases and J 2 bases, leaving 6 bases between the germline ends. CDR1 is SGHRS and CDR2 is YFSETQ in the germline V gene. The CDR3 spans 12 residues. CDR3 sequence (DNA): TGCGCCAGCAGCTCTCCCCCCTACGAGCAGTACTTC. Encoded protein: CASSSPPYEQYF.

This clone came up once. This chain connects TRBV30 to TRBJ1-1; no reliable D call. Trimming left V 3 bases short and J 0 bases short, with 8 bases between. From germline, CDR1 is GTSNPN and CDR2 SVGIG (reference sequence). The CDR3 spans 13 residues. The CDR3 region has the DNA TGTGCCTGGAGCCCTGTCCTGAACACTGAAGCTTTCTTT. It yields the protein CAWSPVLNTEAFF.

The chain uses TRBV3-1 (or the pseudogene TRBV3-2) and TRBJ2-5; 9 bases are a match to TRBD1. The germline CDR1 and CDR2 sequences are LGHDT and YNNKEL (reference sequence). Losses at the gene ends were 6 bases for V and 2 bases for J; bases not matched to a gene: 7. The CDR3 loop spans 15 amino acids. For the CDR3, the DNA is TGTGCCAGCAGGACGAGGGGACAGGGACAAGAGACCCAGTACTTC. Translated: CASRTRGQGQETQYF.

The V and J genes are TRBV9 and TRBJ2-5; 9 bases align to TRBD2. Looked up from germline, CDR1 is SGDLS and CDR2 is YYNGEE. V lost 1 base to trimming and J lost 2 bases; unmatched junction nucleotides: 3. The CDR3 is 15 amino acids. CDR3 region: CASSVLAGPQETQYF. The CDR3 bases are TGTGCCAGCAGCGTACTAGCGGGGCCTCAAGAGACCCAGTACTTC.

This clone was picked up a small number of times. The chain has TRBV7-2 and TRBJ2-5; 9 nucleotides match TRBD2. V dropped 2 bases and J dropped 4; count of bases not matched to a gene: 8. The CDR3 is 16 residues long. CDR1 and CDR2 from the germline V gene are SGHTA and FQGNSA. CDR3 in DNA: TGTGCCAGCAGCTTAAGGGCTAGCGGGATGGGAGAGACCCAGTACTTC. It is translated as CASSLRASGMGETQYF.

This chain joins TRBV2 and TRBJ1-1, with TRBD1 matching over 9 bases. V lost 6 bases, J lost 5 bases, and 10 bases stayed unmatched. This CDR3 is built from 15 residues. Germline V gene lookup returns CDR1 SNHLY and CDR2 FYNNEI. The CDR3 loop reads CASSQGDRDLTEAFF. The DNA for the CDR3 is TGTGCCAGCAGCCAAGGGGACAGGGATTTGACTGAAGCTTTCTTT.

The table lists this clone with many counts. The chain is built from TRBV3-1 (or the pseudogene TRBV3-2) and TRBJ1-6; D possibly corresponds to TRBD1 (5 bases). This CDR3 comprises 14 residues. V shed 4 bases and J shed 8 bases, with 12 bases lying between them. CDR1 and CDR2 (germline): LGHDT, YNNKEL (reference sequence). For the CDR3, the DNA is TGTGCCAGCAGCCCTAATCTACAGGATTCACCCCTCCACTTT. As protein: CASSPNLQDSPLHF.

CDR3 sequence: CASSVGGRAGNEQFF. The DNA of the CDR3 is TGTGCCAGCAGCGTAGGCGGGAGGGCGGGTAATGAGCAGTTCTTC. This chain uses TRBV9 with TRBJ2-1, with TRBD2 identical over 9 bases. Germline-derived CDR1 and CDR2 are SGDLS and YYNGEE. The CDR3 totals 15 residues. V shed 0 bases and J 7 bases; nucleotides not matched to a gene: 5.

This clone was counted a single time. The rearrangement links TRBV11-2 to TRBJ1-1, with D maybe TRBD1 (6 bases). CDR1 and CDR2 from the germline V gene are SGHAT and FQNNGV. Trimming took off 0 bases at V and 10 bases at J, with 12 bases between the two ends. This CDR3 contains 13 residues. DNA of the CDR3: TGTGCCAGCAGCTTAGATCGTGGCAGGGGAGCTTTCTTT. As protein: CASSLDRGRGAFF.

V gene TRBV28 combines with J gene TRBJ1-2; tentative D call: TRBD1 (5 bases). Per germline, CDR1 MDHEN and CDR2 SYDVKM. The CDR3 contains 14 residues. V lost 3 bases, J lost 6 bases, and 14 bases lay in between. The CDR3 coding sequence is TGTGCCAGCAGTTTGCTAACGGGGGGGAATGGCTACACCTTC. Translated, it gives CASSLLTGGNGYTF.

This sequence joins TRBV7-3 and TRBJ2-1; the D is unclear. The V end lost 1 base, the J end lost 5 bases, and 9 bases lay between the germline ends. The CDR3 loop spans 14 amino acids. Germline V gene data show CDR1 as SGHTA and CDR2 as FQGTGA. The CDR3 sequence is CASSLNGQNNEQFF. Here the CDR3 DNA reads TGTGCCAGCAGCTTAAACGGTCAAAACAATGAGCAGTTCTTC.

In its sample, this clone was seen once. V is TRBV27 and J is TRBJ1-5, with D unresolved. The V gene lost 6 bases and the J gene lost 7 bases, with 13 bases spanning the gap. This CDR3 has 13 amino acids. Per the germline V gene, CDR1 is MNHEY and CDR2 is SMNVEV (reference sequence). The CDR3 nucleotides are TGTGCCAGCAGGCCGACGGAGCGACAGCCCCAGCATTTT. Its translation is CASRPTERQPQHF.

The genes are TRBV6-5 and TRBJ1-3, with D possibly being TRBD1 (5 bases). Germline CDR1 and CDR2: MNHEY and SVGAGI. V was trimmed by 2 bases and J by 0 bases, leaving 11 bases between them. The CDR3 has 16 residues. The CDR3 DNA follows: TGTGCCAGCAGTTACGGGCAGGGCCCCTCTGGAAACACCATATATTTT. Its protein product is CASSYGQGPSGNTIYF.